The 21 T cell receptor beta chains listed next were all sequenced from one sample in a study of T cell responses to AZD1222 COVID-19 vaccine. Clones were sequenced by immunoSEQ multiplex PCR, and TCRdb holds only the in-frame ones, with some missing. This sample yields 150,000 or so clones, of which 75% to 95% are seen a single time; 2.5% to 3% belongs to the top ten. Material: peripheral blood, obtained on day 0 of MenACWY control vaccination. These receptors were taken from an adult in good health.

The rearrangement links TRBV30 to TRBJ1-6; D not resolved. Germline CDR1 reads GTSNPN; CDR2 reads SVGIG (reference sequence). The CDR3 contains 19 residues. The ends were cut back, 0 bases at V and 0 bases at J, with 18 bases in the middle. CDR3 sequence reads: CAWSVGRTFSSSYNSPLHF. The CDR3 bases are TGTGCCTGGAGTGTCGGAAGGACTTTTTCGAGCTCCTATAATTCACCCCTCCACTTT.

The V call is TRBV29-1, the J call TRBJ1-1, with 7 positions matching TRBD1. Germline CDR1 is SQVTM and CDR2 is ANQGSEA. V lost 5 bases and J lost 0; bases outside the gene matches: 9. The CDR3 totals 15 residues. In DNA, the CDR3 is TGCAGCGTTTCCCCCGACAGGGTGATGAACACTGAAGCTTTCTTT. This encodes CSVSPDRVMNTEAFF.

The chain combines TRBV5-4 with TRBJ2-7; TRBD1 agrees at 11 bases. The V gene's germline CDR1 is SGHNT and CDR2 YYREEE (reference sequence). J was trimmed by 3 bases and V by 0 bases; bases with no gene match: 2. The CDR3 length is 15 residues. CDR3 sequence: CASSLAGTGGYEQYF. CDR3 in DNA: TGTGCCAGCAGCTTGGCAGGGACAGGGGGCTACGAGCAGTACTTC.

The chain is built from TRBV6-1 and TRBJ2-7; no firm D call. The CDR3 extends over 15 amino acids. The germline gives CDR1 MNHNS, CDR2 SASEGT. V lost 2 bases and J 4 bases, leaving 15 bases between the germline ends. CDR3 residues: CASSEQVQRTYEQYF. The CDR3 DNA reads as TGTGCCAGCAGTGAACAGGTCCAGCGAACTTACGAGCAGTACTTC.

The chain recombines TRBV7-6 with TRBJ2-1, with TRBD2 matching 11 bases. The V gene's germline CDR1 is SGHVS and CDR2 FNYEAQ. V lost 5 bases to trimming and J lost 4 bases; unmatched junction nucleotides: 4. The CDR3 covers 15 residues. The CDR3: CASSRLAGTYNEQFF. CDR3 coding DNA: TGTGCCAGCAGCCGACTAGCGGGGACATACAATGAGCAGTTCTTC.

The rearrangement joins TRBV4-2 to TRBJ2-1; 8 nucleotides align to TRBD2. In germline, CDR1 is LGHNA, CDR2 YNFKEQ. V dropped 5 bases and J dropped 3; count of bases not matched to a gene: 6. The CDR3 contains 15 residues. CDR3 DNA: TGTGCCAGCAGCGTAAGCGGGGGAAACTACAATGAGCAGTTCTTC. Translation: CASSVSGGNYNEQFF.

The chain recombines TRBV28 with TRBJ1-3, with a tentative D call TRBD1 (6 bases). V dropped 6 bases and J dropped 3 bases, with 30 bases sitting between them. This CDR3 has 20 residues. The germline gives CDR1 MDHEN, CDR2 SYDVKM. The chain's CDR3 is CASSRHFPGGRGVYGNTIYF. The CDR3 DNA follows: TGTGCCAGCAGCCGGCACTTCCCCGGGGGGCGCGGGGTTTATGGAAACACCATATATTTT.

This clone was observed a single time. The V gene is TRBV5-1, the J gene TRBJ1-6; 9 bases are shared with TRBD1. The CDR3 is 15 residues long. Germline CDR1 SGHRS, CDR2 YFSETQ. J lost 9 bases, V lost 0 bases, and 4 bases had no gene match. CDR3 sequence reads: CASSLEGQGPSPLHF. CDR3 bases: TGCGCCAGCAGCTTGGAGGGACAGGGTCCTTCACCCCTCCACTTT.

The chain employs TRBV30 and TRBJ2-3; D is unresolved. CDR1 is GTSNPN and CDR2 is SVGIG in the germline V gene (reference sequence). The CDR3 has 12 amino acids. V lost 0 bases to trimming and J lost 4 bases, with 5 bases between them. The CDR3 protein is CAWSVIPDTQYF. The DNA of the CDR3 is TGTGCCTGGAGTGTAATACCAGATACGCAGTATTTT.

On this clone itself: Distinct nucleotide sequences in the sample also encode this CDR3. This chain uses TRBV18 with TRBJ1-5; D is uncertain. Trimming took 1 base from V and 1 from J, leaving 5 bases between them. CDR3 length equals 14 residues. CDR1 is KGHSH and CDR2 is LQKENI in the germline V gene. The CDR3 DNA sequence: TGTGCCAGCTCACCACTCGACAGCAATCAGCCCCAGCATTTT. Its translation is CASSPLDSNQPQHF.

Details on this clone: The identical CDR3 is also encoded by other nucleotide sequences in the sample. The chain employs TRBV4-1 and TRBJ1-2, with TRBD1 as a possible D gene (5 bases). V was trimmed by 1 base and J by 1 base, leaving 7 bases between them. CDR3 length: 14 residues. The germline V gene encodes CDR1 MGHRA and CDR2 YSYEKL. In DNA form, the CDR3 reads TGCGCCAGCAGCCAAGGCGGGGGTAACTATGGCTACACCTTC. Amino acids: CASSQGGGNYGYTF.

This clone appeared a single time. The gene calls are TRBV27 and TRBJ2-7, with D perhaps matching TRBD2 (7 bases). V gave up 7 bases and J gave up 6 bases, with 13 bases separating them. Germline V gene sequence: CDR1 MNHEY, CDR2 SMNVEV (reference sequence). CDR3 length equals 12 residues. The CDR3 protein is CASKGGAFEQYF. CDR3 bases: TGTGCCAGCAAAGGGGGGGCGTTCGAGCAGTACTTC.

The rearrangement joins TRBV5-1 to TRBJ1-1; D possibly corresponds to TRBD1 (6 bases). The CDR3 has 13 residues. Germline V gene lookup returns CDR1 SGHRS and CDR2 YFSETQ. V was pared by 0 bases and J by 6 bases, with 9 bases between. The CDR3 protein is CASSLDRVAEAFF. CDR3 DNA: TGCGCCAGCAGCTTGGACAGGGTGGCTGAAGCTTTCTTT.

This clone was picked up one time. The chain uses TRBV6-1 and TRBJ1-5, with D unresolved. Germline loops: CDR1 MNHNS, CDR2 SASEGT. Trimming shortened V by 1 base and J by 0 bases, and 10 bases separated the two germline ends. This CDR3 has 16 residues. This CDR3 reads CASSEGGRYSNQPQHF. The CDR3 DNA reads TGTGCCAGCAGTGAAGGCGGCAGGTATAGCAATCAGCCCCAGCATTTT.

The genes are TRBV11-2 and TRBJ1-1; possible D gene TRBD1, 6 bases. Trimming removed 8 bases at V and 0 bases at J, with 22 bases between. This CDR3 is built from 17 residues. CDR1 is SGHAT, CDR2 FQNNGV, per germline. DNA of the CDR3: TGTGCCAGCGGGCCTTGGGGACAAAGAAGTATGAACACTGAAGCTTTCTTT. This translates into CASGPWGQRSMNTEAFF.

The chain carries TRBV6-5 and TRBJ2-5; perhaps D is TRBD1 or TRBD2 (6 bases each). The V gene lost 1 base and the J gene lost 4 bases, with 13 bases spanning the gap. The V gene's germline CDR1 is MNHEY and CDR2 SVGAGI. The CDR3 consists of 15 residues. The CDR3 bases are TGTGCCAGCAGTTACTTACGGGGGCTGGGAGAGACCCAGTACTTC. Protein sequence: CASSYLRGLGETQYF.

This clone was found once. The chain's CDR3 is CASSPGGQGLQPQHF. The CDR3 DNA is TGTGCCAGCAGCCCGGGGGGACAGGGACTTCAGCCCCAGCATTTT. The chain carries TRBV9 and TRBJ1-5, with 9 bases fitting TRBD1. This CDR3 has 15 residues. Germline CDR1 SGDLS, CDR2 YYNGEE. With V trimmed by 4 bases and J by 6 bases, 8 bases remained unmatched. The whole variable domain, filled in from reference TRBV9 and TRBJ1-5, reads DSGVTQTPKHLITATGQRVTLRCSPRSGDLSVYWYQQSLDQGLQFLIQYYNGEERAKGNILERFSAQQFPDLHSELNLSSLELGDSALYFCASSPGGQGLQPQHFGDGTRLSIL.

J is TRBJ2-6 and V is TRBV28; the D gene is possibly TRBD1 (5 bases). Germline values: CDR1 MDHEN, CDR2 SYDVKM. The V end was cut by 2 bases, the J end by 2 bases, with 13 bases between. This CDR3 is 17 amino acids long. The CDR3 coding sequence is TGTGCCAGCAGTTTAAGCCAGGGTATTGCTGGGGCCAACGTCCTGACTTTC. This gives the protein CASSLSQGIAGANVLTF. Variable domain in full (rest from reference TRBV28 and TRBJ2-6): DVKVTQSSRYLVKRTGEKVFLECVQDMDHENMFWYRQDPGLGLRLIYFSYDVKMKEKGDIPEGYSVSREKKERFSLILESASTNQTSMYLCASSLSQGIAGANVLTFGAGSRLTVL.

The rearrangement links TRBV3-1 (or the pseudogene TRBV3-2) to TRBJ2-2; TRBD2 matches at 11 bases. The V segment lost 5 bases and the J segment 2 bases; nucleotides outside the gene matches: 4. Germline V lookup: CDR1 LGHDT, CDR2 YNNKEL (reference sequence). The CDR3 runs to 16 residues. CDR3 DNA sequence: TGTGCCAGCAGCGCGGGACTAGCGGTAAACACCGGGGAGCTGTTTTTT. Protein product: CASSAGLAVNTGELFF.

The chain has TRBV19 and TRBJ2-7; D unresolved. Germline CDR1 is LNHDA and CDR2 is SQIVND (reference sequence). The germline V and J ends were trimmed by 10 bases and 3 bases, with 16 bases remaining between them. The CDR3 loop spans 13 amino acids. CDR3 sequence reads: CAISQTVGYEQYF. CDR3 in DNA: TGTGCCATCTCGCAGACTGTGGGCTACGAGCAGTACTTC.

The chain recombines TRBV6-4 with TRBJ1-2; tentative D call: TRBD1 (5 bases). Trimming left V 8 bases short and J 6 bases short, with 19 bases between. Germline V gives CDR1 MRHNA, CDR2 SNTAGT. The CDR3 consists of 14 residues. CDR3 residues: CASQADSEGDGYTF. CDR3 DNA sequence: TGTGCCAGCCAGGCGGACTCTGAAGGGGATGGCTACACCTTC.